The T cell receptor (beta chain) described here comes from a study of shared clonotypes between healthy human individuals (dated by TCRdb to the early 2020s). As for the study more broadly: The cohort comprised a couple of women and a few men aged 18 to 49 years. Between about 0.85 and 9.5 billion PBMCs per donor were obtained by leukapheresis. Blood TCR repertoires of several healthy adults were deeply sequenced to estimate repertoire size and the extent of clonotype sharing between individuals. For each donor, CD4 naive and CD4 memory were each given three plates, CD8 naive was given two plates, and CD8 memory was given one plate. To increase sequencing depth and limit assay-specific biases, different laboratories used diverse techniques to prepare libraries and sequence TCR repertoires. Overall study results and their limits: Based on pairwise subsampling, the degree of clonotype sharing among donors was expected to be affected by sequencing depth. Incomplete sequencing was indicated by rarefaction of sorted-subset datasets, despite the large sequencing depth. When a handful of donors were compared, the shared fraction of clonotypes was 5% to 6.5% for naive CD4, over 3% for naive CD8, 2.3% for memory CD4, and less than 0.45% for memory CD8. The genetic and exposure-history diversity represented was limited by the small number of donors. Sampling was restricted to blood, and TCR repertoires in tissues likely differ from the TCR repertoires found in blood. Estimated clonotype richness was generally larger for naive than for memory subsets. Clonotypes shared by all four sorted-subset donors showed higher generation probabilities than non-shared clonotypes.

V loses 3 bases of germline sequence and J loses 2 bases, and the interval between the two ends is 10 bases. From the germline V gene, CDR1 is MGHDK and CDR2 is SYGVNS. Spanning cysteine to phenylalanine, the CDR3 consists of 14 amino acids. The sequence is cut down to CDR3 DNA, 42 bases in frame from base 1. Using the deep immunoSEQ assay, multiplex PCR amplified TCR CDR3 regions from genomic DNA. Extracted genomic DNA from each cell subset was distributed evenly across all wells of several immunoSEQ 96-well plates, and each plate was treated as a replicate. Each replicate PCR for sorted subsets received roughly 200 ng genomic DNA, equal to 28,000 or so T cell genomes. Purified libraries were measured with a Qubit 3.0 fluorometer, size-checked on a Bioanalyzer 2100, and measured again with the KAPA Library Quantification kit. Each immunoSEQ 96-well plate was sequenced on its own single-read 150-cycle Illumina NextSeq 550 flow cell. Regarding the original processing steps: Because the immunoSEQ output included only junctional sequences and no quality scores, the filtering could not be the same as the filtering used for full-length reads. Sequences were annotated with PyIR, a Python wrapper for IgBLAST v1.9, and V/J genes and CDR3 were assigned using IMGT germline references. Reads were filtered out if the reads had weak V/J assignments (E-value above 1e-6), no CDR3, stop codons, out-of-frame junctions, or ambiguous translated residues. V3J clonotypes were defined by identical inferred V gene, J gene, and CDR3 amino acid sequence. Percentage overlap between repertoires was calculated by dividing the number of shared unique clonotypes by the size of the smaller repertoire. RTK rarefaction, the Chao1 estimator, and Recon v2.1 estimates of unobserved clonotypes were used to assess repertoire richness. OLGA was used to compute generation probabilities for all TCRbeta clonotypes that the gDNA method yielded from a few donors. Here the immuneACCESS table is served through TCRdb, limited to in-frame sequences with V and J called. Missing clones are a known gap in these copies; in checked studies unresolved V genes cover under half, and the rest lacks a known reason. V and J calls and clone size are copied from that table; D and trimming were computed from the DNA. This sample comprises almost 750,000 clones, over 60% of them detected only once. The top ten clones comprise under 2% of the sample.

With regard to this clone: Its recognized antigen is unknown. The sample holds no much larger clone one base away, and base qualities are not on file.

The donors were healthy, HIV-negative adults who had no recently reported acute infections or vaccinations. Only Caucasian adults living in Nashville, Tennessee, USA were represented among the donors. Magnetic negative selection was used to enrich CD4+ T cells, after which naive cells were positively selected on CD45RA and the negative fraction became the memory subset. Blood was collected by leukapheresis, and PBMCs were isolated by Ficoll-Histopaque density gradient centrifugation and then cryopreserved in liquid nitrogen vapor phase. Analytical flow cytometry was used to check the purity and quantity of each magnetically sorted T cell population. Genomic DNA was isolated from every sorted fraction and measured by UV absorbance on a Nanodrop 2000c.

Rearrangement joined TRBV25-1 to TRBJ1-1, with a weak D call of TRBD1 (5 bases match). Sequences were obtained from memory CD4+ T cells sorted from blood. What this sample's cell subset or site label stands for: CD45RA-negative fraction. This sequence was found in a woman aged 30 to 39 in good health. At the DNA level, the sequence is TGTGCCAGCAGTGAGAAAGGGGTTAACACTGAAGCTTTCTTT. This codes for CASSEKGVNTEAFF.